One and the same sample provided the 2 T cell receptor beta chains below, sequenced in a study of memory CD4+ T cells and cytomegalovirus serostatus. The data were produced by immunoSEQ multiplex PCR, yet TCRdb's version contains in-frame clones alone and is incomplete. The sample includes about 42,000 clones, 65% to 85% of them seen just once. The sort gate was single viable CD3+CD4+CD8-CD45RO+ cells for memory CD4+ T cells. Source material: memory CD4+ T cells from blood. The receptor set was obtained from an adult in good health and CMV-seronegative.

The V call is TRBV6-6, the J call TRBJ1-1; perhaps TRBD1 as D (6 bases). In germline, CDR1 is MNHNY, CDR2 SVGAGI (reference sequence). The length of the CDR3 is 14 residues. Trimming left V 2 bases short and J 1 base short, with 8 bases between. CDR3: CASSYGGGNTEAFF. DNA for the CDR3: TGTGCCAGCAGTTACGGGGGCGGGAACACTGAAGCTTTCTTT.

V gene TRBV28 combines with J gene TRBJ1-5; D not certain. CDR3 length equals 11 residues. V was clipped by 5 bases and J by 2 bases, with 1 base between them. Germline-derived CDR1 and CDR2 are MDHEN and SYDVKM. This CDR3 is CASSRNQPQHF. CDR3 sequence (DNA): TGTGCCAGCAGTCGCAATCAGCCCCAGCATTTT.